A single sample gave rise to the 31 T cell receptor beta chains below, sequenced in a study of graft-versus-host responses after intestinal transplantation. Here immunoSEQ multiplex PCR was the method, and the copy in TCRdb shows in-frame clones only, minus some. This sample has tens of thousands of clones; roughly four fifths occur once, and the top ten carry approximately 3.3%. From the graft tissue, intraepithelial and lamina propria lymphocytes were released through processing. The sequencing here drew on ileum tissue, taken 12 days after intestinal transplant. The source of these receptors is a human patient who received an intestinal transplant, so some T cells may come from the graft donor.

The chain recombines TRBV5-6 with TRBJ2-1; possible D gene TRBD1, 5 bases. Germline assignment: CDR1 SGHDT and CDR2 YYEEEE. The CDR3 loop spans 16 amino acids. Trimming removed 0 bases from V and 1 base from J, with 11 bases in between. DNA of the CDR3: TGTGCCAGCAGCTTGGTTTGGCAGGGATCCTACAATGAGCAGTTCTTC. Protein product: CASSLVWQGSYNEQFF. The whole variable domain, filled in from reference TRBV5-6 and TRBJ2-1, reads DAGVTQSPTHLIKTRGQQVTLRCSPKSGHDTVSWYQQALGQGPQFIFQYYEEEERQRGNFPDRFSGHQFPNYSSELNVNALLLGDSALYLCASSLVWQGSYNEQFFGPGTRLTVL.

The gene calls are TRBV18 and TRBJ1-1, with a tentative D call TRBD1 (6 bases). From germline, CDR1 is KGHSH and CDR2 LQKENI. Between the trimmed V and J ends, which lost 3 bases and 3 bases, there was a span of 14 bases. The CDR3 length is 15 residues. DNA for the CDR3: TGTGCCAGCTCACCGATACAGGGAGGGTACACTGAAGCTTTCTTT. Translation gives CASSPIQGGYTEAFF.

The rearrangement uses TRBV27 and TRBJ2-1; D gene unclear. Trimming took 0 bases from V and 2 from J, leaving 14 bases between them. Germline V gene sequence: CDR1 MNHEY, CDR2 SMNVEV (reference sequence). The CDR3 has 17 amino acids. CDR3 DNA sequence: TGTGCCAGCAGTTTATCGCGCGAGTGGTCAACCTACAATGAGCAGTTCTTC. It codes for CASSLSREWSTYNEQFF.

This chain uses TRBV6-5 with TRBJ1-1; maybe TRBD1 (5 bases). There are 15 residues in the CDR3. Germline CDR1 MNHEY, CDR2 SVGAGI. Trimming took 7 bases from V and 5 from J, leaving 20 bases between them. The CDR3 DNA reads as TGTGCCAGCACTTTACTCGGAGGGGCGGGGACTGAAGCTTTCTTT. Its translation: CASTLLGGAGTEAFF.

The V and J genes are TRBV20-1 and TRBJ1-1, with D unresolved. This CDR3 has 10 amino acids. The germline V gene has CDR1 DFQATT and CDR2 SNEGSKA (reference sequence). V was trimmed by 6 bases and J by 8 bases, leaving 10 bases between them. The CDR3 here is CSAGRGEAFF. The CDR3 region has the DNA TGCAGTGCCGGGCGAGGGGAAGCTTTCTTT.

The CDR3 DNA reads as TGTGCCATCAGCGCGATCAGGGGGACGACCGGGGAGCTGTTTTTT. It specifies CAISAIRGTTGELFF. The chain has TRBV10-3 and TRBJ2-2; TRBD1 matches at 7 bases. Germline CDR1 ENHRY, CDR2 SYGVKD. This CDR3 spans 15 amino acids. V was pared by 6 bases and J by 5 bases, with 9 bases of the junction left unmatched.

The chain recombines TRBV5-4 with TRBJ1-3, with 9 nucleotides matching TRBD1. This CDR3 is built from 15 residues. Germline V gene lookup returns CDR1 SGHNT and CDR2 YYREEE (reference sequence). The junction had 4 bases not matched to a gene; V was cut back by 4 bases and J by 2 bases. The CDR3 DNA reads as TGTGCCAGCAGCCGGGACAGGGCCACTGGAAACACCATATATTTT. This sequence encodes CASSRDRATGNTIYF.

V and J are TRBV4-2 and TRBJ2-3; 8 bases match TRBD2. The V and J ends lost 4 bases and 9 bases, in that order; junction bases with no gene match: 15. CDR1 is LGHNA and CDR2 is YNFKEQ in the germline V gene. There are 16 residues in the CDR3. In DNA form, the CDR3 reads TGTGCCAGCAGCCCCGGGGTTAGCGGGAAATCCGGAACGCAGTATTTT. This sequence encodes CASSPGVSGKSGTQYF.

The chain has TRBV5-5 and TRBJ2-5; D is perhaps TRBD1 (5 bases). The length of the CDR3 is 16 residues. Germline lookup yields CDR1 SGHKS and CDR2 YYEKEE (reference sequence). The germline V and J ends were trimmed by 4 bases and 0 bases, with 16 bases remaining between them. The CDR3 DNA sequence: TGTGCCAGCAGCAGGGGCCCGGCAACGAACCAAGAGACCCAGTACTTC. It is translated as CASSRGPATNQETQYF.

This clone was detected a few times. The rearrangement links TRBV7-2 to TRBJ1-4; 7 bases fit TRBD1. The germline V gene has CDR1 SGHTA and CDR2 FQGNSA. V dropped 3 bases and J dropped 3; count of bases not matched to a gene: 1. The CDR3 consists of 14 residues. CDR3 loop: CASSLGTANEKLFF. The DNA for the CDR3 is TGTGCCAGCAGCTTGGGGACAGCTAATGAAAAACTGTTTTTT. Full variable domain (missing parts from reference TRBV7-2 and TRBJ1-4): GAGVSQSPSNKVTEKGKDVELRCDPISGHTALYWYRQSLGQGLEFLIYFQGNSAPDKSGLPSDRFSAERTGGSVSTLTIQRTQQEDSAVYLCASSLGTANEKLFFGSGTQLSVL.

This clone was found a few times. The J gene is TRBJ1-5, the V gene TRBV6-6; perhaps TRBD1 as D (6 bases). This CDR3 is built from 13 residues. V lost 6 bases, J lost 4 bases, and 10 bases lay in between. Per germline, CDR1 MNHNY and CDR2 SVGAGI (reference sequence). Written as DNA, the CDR3 is TGTGCCAGCAGGACAGGACGAAATCAGCCCCAGCATTTT. This translates into CASRTGRNQPQHF.

The rearrangement joins TRBV7-9 to TRBJ2-5; unclear D gene. Germline-derived CDR1 and CDR2 are SEHNR and FQNEAQ (reference sequence). The CDR3 loop spans 11 amino acids. With 8 bases removed from V and 5 bases from J, the gap between germline ends came to 9 bases. For the CDR3, the DNA is TGTGCCAGCGAGGAAGAGGAGACCCAGTACTTC. As protein: CASEEEETQYF. The full variable domain, in which reference TRBV7-9 and TRBJ2-5 provide the parts outside the CDR3, is DTGVSQNPRHKITKRGQNVTFRCDPISEHNRLYWYRQTLGQGPEFLTYFQNEAQLEKSRLLSDRFSAERPKGSFSTLEIQRTEQGDSAMYLCASEEEETQYFGPGTRLLVL.

The J gene is TRBJ1-2, the V gene TRBV7-8; D is possibly TRBD1 (5 bases). Germline lookup yields CDR1 SGHVS and CDR2 FQNEAQ. This CDR3 contains 15 residues. V lost 5 bases and J lost 1, with 14 bases in between. The CDR3 sequence: CASSPGPGVNYGYTF. CDR3 nucleotides: TGTGCCAGCAGCCCCGGACCGGGGGTTAACTATGGCTACACCTTC. The whole variable domain, remainder taken from reference TRBV7-8 and TRBJ1-2, is GAGVSQSPRYKVAKRGQDVALRCDPISGHVSLFWYQQALGQGPEFLTYFQNEAQLDKSGLPSDRFFAERPEGSVSTLKIQRTQQEDSAVYLCASSPGPGVNYGYTFGSGTRLTVV.

This clone occurred a few times. This chain joins TRBV27 and TRBJ1-2; 8 positions agree with TRBD1. This CDR3 has 13 residues. Germline CDR1 reads MNHEY; CDR2 reads SMNVEV (reference sequence). V shed 6 bases, J shed 8 bases, and the junction held 8 bases outside the gene matches. CDR3 sequence (DNA): TGTGCCAGCAGCCGGGACAGGTCCCTCGGCTACACCTTC. It encodes CASSRDRSLGYTF.

CDR3 sequence: CASSQGLALGPYEQYF. The DNA of the CDR3 is TGTGCCAGCAGCCAGGGACTTGCCCTAGGACCCTACGAGCAGTACTTC. The chain is built from TRBV5-4 and TRBJ2-7; perhaps TRBD2 as D (6 bases). This CDR3 is 16 amino acids long. The germline CDR1 and CDR2 sequences are SGHNT and YYREEE (reference sequence). V gave up 4 bases and J gave up 2 bases, with 19 bases separating them.

This clone was seen once. J is TRBJ2-3 and V is TRBV29-1, with D possibly being TRBD2 (5 bases). CDR3 length equals 12 residues. Trimming left V 4 bases short and J 5 bases short, with 10 bases between. Germline V gene sequence: CDR1 SQVTM, CDR2 ANQGSEA. The CDR3: CSVVLALDTQYF. In nucleotides, the CDR3 is TGCAGCGTTGTTCTAGCTTTAGATACGCAGTATTTT.

The chain links TRBV11-1 to TRBJ2-3, with 10 bases aligning to TRBD2. Germline V gene lookup returns CDR1 SGHAT and CDR2 FQDESV (reference sequence). Unmatched junction bases numbered 9, after V lost 6 bases and J lost 6 bases. This CDR3 has 15 amino acids. Written as DNA, the CDR3 is TGTGCCAGCAGGAGCCTAGCGGGGGAAGTGGATACGCAGTATTTT. Protein sequence: CASRSLAGEVDTQYF.

V gene TRBV18 combines with J gene TRBJ2-7; 13 nucleotides agree with TRBD2. Trimming took 6 bases from V and 6 from J; bases not matched to a gene: 8. CDR1 and CDR2 (germline): KGHSH, LQKENI. This CDR3 has 15 amino acids. CDR3 protein: CASSPILAGGREQYF. CDR3 DNA sequence: TGTGCCAGCTCCCCCATACTAGCGGGGGGGCGCGAGCAGTACTTC. Using reference TRBV18 and TRBJ2-7 for the parts outside the CDR3, the full variable domain is NAGVMQNPRHLVRRRGQEARLRCSPMKGHSHVYWYRQLPEEGLKFMVYLQKENIIDESGMPKERFSAEFPKEGPSILRIQQVVRGDSAAYFCASSPILAGGREQYFGPGTRLTVT.

The chain couples TRBV11-2 to TRBJ2-3; D is perhaps TRBD1 (7 bases). This CDR3 spans 14 amino acids. V was clipped by 9 bases and J by 0 bases, with 13 bases between them. Germline V gene sequence: CDR1 SGHAT, CDR2 FQNNGV. In DNA, the CDR3 is TGTGCCAGTCGGAGGGGGCAGAGCACAGATACGCAGTATTTT. Translating it yields CASRRGQSTDTQYF.

J is TRBJ2-3 and V is TRBV9; 11 bases are a match to TRBD2. This CDR3 contains 16 residues. Germline V lookup: CDR1 SGDLS, CDR2 YYNGEE. V trimming: 0 bases; J trimming: 0 bases; junction bases outside the gene matches: 0. The CDR3 DNA reads TGTGCCAGCAGCGTAGGGACTAGCGGGAGCACAGATACGCAGTATTTT. Its translation: CASSVGTSGSTDTQYF.

The chain has TRBV5-1 and TRBJ2-7, with D perhaps matching TRBD1 (5 bases). Germline values: CDR1 SGHRS, CDR2 YFSETQ. This CDR3 is 12 amino acids long. V was trimmed by 4 bases and J by 4 bases, leaving 9 bases between them. CDR3 DNA sequence: TGCGCCAGCAGCCGGACATCTTACGAGCAGTACTTC. Amino acids: CASSRTSYEQYF. Filled out from reference TRBV5-1 and TRBJ2-7, the complete variable domain reads KAGVTQTPRYLIKTRGQQVTLSCSPISGHRSVSWYQQTPGQGLQFLFEYFSETQRNKGNFPGRFSGRQFSNSRSEMNVSTLELGDSALYLCASSRTSYEQYFGPGTRLTVT.

As regards this clone: One end of the junction varies from germline; a read error may be responsible. The chain has TRBV19 and TRBJ1-5, with D maybe TRBD1 (5 bases). This CDR3 is 15 amino acids long. Germline CDR1 LNHDA, CDR2 SQIVND (reference sequence). In DNA form, the CDR3 reads TGTGCCAGTAGTATAGCCAGGGAAGGGTATCAGTCCCAGCATTTT. Amino acid sequence: CASSIAREGYQSQHF.

The rearrangement links TRBV27 to TRBJ2-3; the match to TRBD2 covers 7 bases. This CDR3 has 12 amino acids. The V and J ends lost 10 bases and 1 base, in that order; junction bases with no gene match: 2. Germline V gene sequence: CDR1 MNHEY, CDR2 SMNVEV (reference sequence). The CDR3 spells CATGLGTDTQYF. CDR3 DNA sequence: TGTGCCACCGGACTAGGCACAGATACGCAGTATTTT.

This rearrangement joins TRBV15 to TRBJ2-3, with TRBD2 as a possible D gene (6 bases). Germline CDR1 and CDR2: LNHNV and YYDKDF (reference sequence). Between the trimmed V and J ends, which lost 3 bases and 0 bases, there was a span of 16 bases. There are 17 residues in the CDR3. DNA of the CDR3: TGTGCCACCAGCAGGTGGGGGGTCGATACTAGCACAGATACGCAGTATTTT. It is translated as CATSRWGVDTSTDTQYF.

This clone has just one count. This sequence joins TRBV2 and TRBJ2-7; TRBD1 matches at 10 bases. Losses at the gene ends were 9 bases for V and 5 bases for J; bases not matched to a gene: 10. Germline V CDR1 and CDR2: SNHLY, FYNNEI. CDR3 length: 14 amino acids. CDR3 sequence (DNA): TGTGCCAGTTGCTCGGGACAGGGGAGGAACGAGCAGTACTTC. It translates to CASCSGQGRNEQYF.

The chain combines TRBV12-5 with TRBJ1-2, with D unclear. The CDR3 loop spans 12 amino acids. From germline, CDR1 is LGHNT and CDR2 FRNRAP. Trimming cost V 1 base and J 6 bases, with 6 bases left between them. For the CDR3, the DNA is TGTGCTAGTGGTTTGGGACACGATGGCTACACCTTC. Translation gives CASGLGHDGYTF. The complete variable domain, with remaining parts taken from reference TRBV12-5 and TRBJ1-2, reads DARVTQTPRHKVTEMGQEVTMRCQPILGHNTVFWYRQTMMQGLELLAYFRNRAPLDDSGMPKDRFSAEMPDATLATLKIQPSEPRDSAVYFCASGLGHDGYTFGSGTRLTVV.

V usage is TRBV7-2 and J usage is TRBJ2-2; TRBD1 agrees at 10 bases. J lost 4 bases, V lost 7 bases, and 6 bases had no gene match. CDR1 is SGHTA, CDR2 FQGNSA, per germline. The CDR3 is 15 residues long. Here the CDR3 DNA reads TGTGCCAGCAACTACGGACAGGGGGGCACCGGGGAGCTGTTTTTT. Its translation is CASNYGQGGTGELFF.

This chain links TRBV6-1 with TRBJ1-1, with TRBD1 identical over 7 bases. CDR3 size: 13 residues. The V gene end was trimmed by 4 bases and the J gene end by 4 bases; junction bases not matched to a gene: 3. CDR1 and CDR2 (germline): MNHNS, SASEGT. CDR3 residues: CASSGRGLTEAFF. For the CDR3, the DNA is TGTGCCAGCAGTGGAAGGGGGCTCACTGAAGCTTTCTTT.

The CDR3 DNA is TGTGCCAGCAGTGGAAACAGGGTAAATTTCCTTGAGCAGTTCTTC. Translating it yields CASSGNRVNFLEQFF. The chain uses TRBV25-1 and TRBJ2-1, with D maybe TRBD1 (6 bases). The CDR3 runs to 15 residues. The V gene's germline CDR1 is MGHDK and CDR2 SYGVNS. Trimming shortened V by 4 bases and J by 9 bases, and 19 bases separated the two germline ends. The full variable domain, completed using reference TRBV25-1 and TRBJ2-1, is EADIYQTPRYLVIGTGKKITLECSQTMGHDKMYWYQQDPGMELHLIHYSYGVNSTEKGDLSSESTVSRIRTEHFPLTLESARPSHTSQYLCASSGNRVNFLEQFFGPGTRLTVL.

V and J are TRBV5-3 and TRBJ2-7; 10 nucleotides agree with TRBD1. TRBV5-3 is identified as an open reading frame with a role that is uncertain. Trimming removed 4 bases from V and 3 bases from J; junction bases left unmatched: 19. The CDR3 contains 19 residues. CDR3 nucleotide sequence: TGTGCCAGAAGCACAGGGGGGTGGGACAGGGGCCCTTGGGGCTACGAGCAGTACTTC. This encodes CARSTGGWDRGPWGYEQYF.

V gene TRBV5-6 combines with J gene TRBJ2-3, with TRBD2 matching 9 bases. The CDR3 consists of 16 residues. From germline, CDR1 is SGHDT and CDR2 YYEEEE. V dropped 1 base and J dropped 0; count of bases not matched to a gene: 3. DNA for the CDR3: TGTGCCAGCAGCTTGCTAGCGGGACTTAGCACAGATACGCAGTATTTT. This gives the protein CASSLLAGLSTDTQYF.